The clone carrying this T cell receptor (beta chain) was recorded a few times. Antigen specificity is unknown. The sample originates from a study of T cells after yellow fever vaccination. The study, taken as a whole, reports: A large majority of primary-vaccination clones showed up again after the booster (about 97% CD4, roughly 88% CD8).

TCRdb re-analysed the 5' RACE reads in MiXCR, keeping a single row per CDR3 protein. Here the sample spans 500,000 to 650,000 distinct CDR3 sequences, less than 20% being singletons. Germline lookup yields CDR1 SGHVS and CDR2 FQNEAQ. The V end was cut by 10 bases, the J end by 8 bases, with 14 bases between. There are 11 residues in the CDR3. The specimen was PBMCs, collected 4 to 5 days after the first yellow fever vaccination. The rearrangement joins TRBV7-8 to TRBJ1-2; D not resolved. This clonotype was obtained from a man between 18 and 29 years old who received the YFV17D yellow fever vaccine. CDR3 loop: CAIFEGKGYTF. DNA of the CDR3: TGTGCCATCTTCGAGGGCAAAGGCTACACCTTC.